This is a list of T cell receptor beta chains from one sample in a study of CXCR3 chemokines and chemotherapy response in bladder cancer. MiXCR, applied by TCRdb to the PCR reads, yields one record per CDR3 protein. Found here are 3,000 to 4,000 distinct CDR3 sequences, 25% to 30% of them singletons; the top ten hold around 15%. Sampling was conducted from a patient whose treatment included neoadjuvant chemotherapy. The receptors here all came from a human donor with bladder cancer that did not respond to neoadjuvant chemotherapy. The CDR3 runs from the conserved cysteine through the conserved F or W. A D gene is named only where the DNA matches it firmly. Clone size is stated in some rows and not others, as once, few, many or a class when expanded.

TRBJ2-3,-,TRBD1,TRBV10-3,CAISYRGTTDTQYF,TGTGCCATCAGTTACAGGGGAACCACAGATACACAGTATTTT
TRBJ2-5,large,TRBD2,TRBV10-3,CAISALAGEGTQYF,TGTGCCATCAGTGCGCTAGCGGGGGAAGGGACCCAGTACTTC
TRBJ2-1,many,-,TRBV15,CATSRDPGGLLNEQFF,TGTGCCACCAGCAGAGACCCGGGGGGCCTCCTCAATGAGCAGTTCTTC
TRBJ1-2,medium-sized,-,TRBV27,CASSLGQGNYGYTF,TGTGCCAGCAGTTTAGGGCAGGGGAACTATGGCTACACCTTC
TRBJ2-3,few,-,TRBV6-1,CASSEAEGDTQYF,TGTGCCAGCAGTGAAGCGGAGGGGGATACGCAGTATTTT
TRBJ2-1,medium-sized,TRBD2,TRBV7-2,CASSLVSVTGGLPNEQFF,TGTGCCAGCAGCTTAGTTTCGGTAACGGGGGGGCTGCCCAATGAGCAGTTCTTC
TRBJ2-2,many,TRBD2,TRBV6-2/TRBV6-3,CASSYPTSGRGELFF,TGTGCCAGCAGTTACCCGACTAGCGGGCGCGGGGAGCTGTTTTTT
TRBJ2-7,-,-,TRBV6-6,CASSYSQGSEQYF,TGTGCCAGCAGTTACTCGCAAGGCTCCGAGCAGTACTTC
TRBJ1-2,medium-sized,-,TRBV11-1,CASSLSNVGVRNGYTF,TGTGCCAGCAGCTTATCCAACGTAGGGGTGAGGAATGGCTACACCTTC
TRBJ2-3,medium-sized,TRBD1,TRBV19,CASSDRQGITDTQYF,TGTGCCAGTAGTGACCGACAGGGGATCACAGATACGCAGTATTTT
TRBJ2-5,many,-,TRBV5-6,CASSLGGIPARETQYF,TGTGCCAGCAGCTTGGGGGGGATTCCAGCCAGGGAGACCCAGTACTTC
TRBJ1-4,many,-,TRBV27,CASSLSGATNEKLFF,TGTGCCAGCAGTTTGTCAGGGGCAACTAATGAAAAACTGTTTTTT
TRBJ2-7,-,-,TRBV28,CASSLLTGHEQYF,TGTGCCAGCAGTTTATTAACAGGTCACGAGCAGTACTTC
TRBJ2-2,many,TRBD2,TRBV9,CASSVWTSGWETGELFF,TGTGCCAGCAGCGTGTGGACTAGCGGGTGGGAGACCGGGGAGCTGTTTTTT
TRBJ2-3,many,TRBD1,TRBV12-3/TRBV12-4,CASSSQRGDRVGPDTQYF,TGTGCCAGCAGTTCGCAAAGGGGCGACAGGGTGGGCCCCGATACGCAGTATTTT
TRBJ2-2,-,-,TRBV6-2/TRBV6-3,CASSDPGAAGTGELFF,TGTGCCAGCAGTGACCCCGGGGCCGCGGGCACCGGGGAGCTGTTTTTT
TRBJ2-1,-,-,TRBV14,CASSQREGGRGDEQFF,TGTGCCAGCAGCCAAAGAGAGGGCGGCAGGGGTGACGAGCAGTTCTTC
TRBJ1-2,once,-,TRBV7-2,CASSFYICSARDLGTAYGYTF,-
TRBJ1-5,medium-sized,-,TRBV6-1,CASSEWGSNQPQHF,TGTGCCAGCAGTGAATGGGGGAGCAATCAGCCCCAGCATTTT
TRBJ2-7,many,TRBD1,TRBV5-4,CASGGGTGRSYEQYF,TGTGCCAGCGGTGGAGGGACAGGGCGCTCCTACGAGCAGTACTTC
TRBJ2-7,-,-,TRBV20-1,CSAYQGWTYEQYF,TGCAGTGCTTACCAGGGGTGGACCTACGAGCAGTACTTC
TRBJ1-2,large,TRBD1,TRBV6-1,CASRGQGVYGYTF,TGTGCCAGCAGAGGACAGGGGGTTTATGGCTACACCTTC
TRBJ1-1,few,-,TRBV6-5,CASRPGQINTEAFF,TGTGCCAGCAGGCCAGGGCAGATTAACACTGAAGCTTTCTTT
TRBJ2-7,many,-,TRBV5-5,CASSPKGGPVEQYF,TGTGCCAGCAGCCCCAAGGGTGGGCCAGTCGAGCAGTACTTC
TRBJ2-3,large,TRBD1,TRBV6-2/TRBV6-3,CASRPTGFPDTQYF,TGTGCCAGCAGACCGACAGGGTTCCCAGATACGCAGTATTTT
TRBJ2-3,medium-sized,TRBD2,TRBV6-5,CASSLSGLAGAGDTQYF,TGTGCCAGCAGCCTTTCTGGACTAGCGGGGGCGGGGGATACGCAGTATTTT
TRBJ1-5,many,-,TRBV20-1,CSAIRNRVRGNQPQHF,TGCAGTGCTATCAGAAACAGGGTTAGGGGCAATCAGCCCCAGCATTTT
TRBJ2-4,medium-sized,TRBD1,TRBV7-2,CASSLVTGDRNIQYF,TGTGCCAGCAGCTTGGTGACAGGGGATCGCAACATTCAGTACTTC
TRBJ2-7,medium-sized,-,TRBV6-6,CASSPPPTGTRPHEQYF,TGTGCCAGCAGCCCCCCGCCAACCGGGACACGGCCCCACGAGCAGTACTTC
TRBJ1-5,medium-sized,-,TRBV10-3,CAISQDSNQPQHF,TGTGCCATTTCACAGGATAGCAATCAGCCCCAGCATTTT
TRBJ1-1,medium-sized,-,TRBV29-1,CSARPGSTEAFF,TGCAGCGCCCGGCCGGGAAGCACTGAAGCTTTCTTT
TRBJ2-1,-,TRBD2,TRBV7-2,CASSSSGGAGNNEQFF,TGTGCCAGCAGCTCTAGCGGGGGGGCCGGCAATAATGAGCAGTTCTTC
TRBJ2-1,medium-sized,TRBD1,TRBV18,CASSPCLVTGGFYNEQFF,TGTGCCAGCTCACCCTGCTTGGTCACAGGGGGCTTCTACAATGAGCAGTTCTTC
TRBJ2-2,medium-sized,-,TRBV18,CASAGQGFSNTGELFF,TGTGCCAGCGCCGGGCAGGGTTTCTCGAACACCGGGGAGCTGTTTTTT
TRBJ2-5,medium-sized,-,TRBV19,CASSIQGNQETQYF,TGTGCCAGTAGTATTCAGGGGAACCAAGAGACCCAGTACTTC
TRBJ2-7,large,-,TRBV6-1,CASSASDRYYEQYF,TGTGCCAGCAGTGCCTCGGACAGATACTACGAGCAGTACTTC
TRBJ2-5,many,TRBD2,TRBV2,CASTRERGAGETQYF,TGTGCCAGCACTAGAGAGCGGGGGGCTGGGGAGACCCAGTACTTC
TRBJ2-1,many,TRBD2,TRBV20-1,CSARLAGGYNEQFF,TGCAGTGCCAGACTTGCGGGGGGTTACAATGAGCAGTTCTTC
TRBJ2-1,medium-sized,TRBD1,TRBV5-4,CASSLAGTGVGHNEQFF,TGTGCCAGCAGCTTGGCCGGAACAGGGGTCGGACACAATGAGCAGTTCTTC
TRBJ2-1,many,TRBD2,TRBV7-3,CASSPSGGARFNEQFF,TGTGCCAGCAGCCCTTCCGGGGGGGCCCGGTTCAATGAGCAGTTCTTC
TRBJ1-3,many,-,TRBV7-2,CASSQGGGDTIYF,TGTGCCAGCAGCCAAGGGGGGGGGGACACCATATATTTT
TRBJ2-3,many,-,TRBV15,CATSRGGPFTDTQYF,TGTGCCACCAGCAGAGGGGGGCCTTTCACAGATACGCAGTATTTT
TRBJ1-1,-,TRBD1,TRBV15,CATSPGQGNTEAFF,TGTGCCACCAGTCCGGGACAGGGGAACACTGAAGCTTTCTTT
TRBJ2-7,large,-,TRBV6-5,CASSSPQGSEQYF,TGTGCCAGCAGTTCCCCGCAAGGCTCCGAGCAGTACTTC
TRBJ2-1,medium-sized,-,TRBV19,CASSIGQGYNEQFF,TGTGCCAGTAGTATTGGCCAGGGGTACAATGAGCAGTTCTTC
TRBJ1-1,many,-,TRBV7-9,CASSLAGLQPEAFF,TGTGCCAGCAGCTTAGCGGGACTCCAGCCTGAAGCTTTCTTT
TRBJ1-2,medium-sized,TRBD1,TRBV15,CATSRGDRGLYGYTF,TGTGCCACCAGCAGAGGGGACAGGGGTCTCTATGGCTACACCTTC
TRBJ1-6,medium-sized,-,TRBV7-2,CASSLGSSYNSPLHF,TGTGCCAGCAGCTTAGGAAGCTCCTATAATTCACCCCTCCACTTT
TRBJ2-1,medium-sized,TRBD2,TRBV18,CASSPRLAGPNEQFF,TGTGCCAGCTCACCACGACTAGCGGGTCCCAATGAGCAGTTCTTC
TRBJ2-7,-,TRBD2,TRBV6-2/TRBV6-3,CASASGYEQYF,TGTGCCAGCGCTAGCGGGTACGAGCAGTACTTC
TRBJ2-7,many,TRBD2,TRBV27,CASSLGSGGAEQYF,TGTGCCAGCAGTTTAGGTAGCGGGGGGGCGGAGCAGTACTTC
TRBJ2-3,-,TRBD2,TRBV20-1,CSAKLSGGAPDTQYF,TGCAGTGCTAAACTTAGCGGGGGGGCACCCGATACGCAGTATTTT
TRBJ2-5,many,-,TRBV6-5,CASSSQETQYF,TGTGCCAGCAGTTCGCAAGAGACCCAGTACTTC
TRBJ1-6,-,TRBD1,TRBV29-1,CSGGQANNSPLHF,TGCAGCGGGGGACAGGCTAATAATTCACCCCTCCACTTT